These 2 T cell receptor beta chains were all obtained from the same sample, sequenced in a study of T cells in Graves' hyperthyroidism and ophthalmopathy. Using RNA transcripts as the source, TCR beta CDR3 regions were amplified. First-round RT-PCR of the TCR CDR3 relied on the HTBI primer set. TCRdb re-called the multiplex PCR reads through MiXCR, storing one row per CDR3 protein. Of approximately 260,000 distinct CDR3 sequences in the sample, roughly 15% are singletons; the top ten hold around 30%. Sequencing input: blood. These TCRs come from a woman between 50 and 59 years old with Graves' hyperthyroidism that later progressed to Graves' ophthalmopathy.

This clonotype appeared a few times. The V gene is TRBV19, the J gene TRBJ1-5; D call uncertain. The CDR3 contains 15 residues. V lost 3 bases and J 2 bases, leaving 11 bases between the germline ends. Germline CDR1 reads LNHDA; CDR2 reads SQIVND (reference sequence). The CDR3 DNA reads as TGTGCCAGTAGTATCGTGGGCAATGGCAATCAGCCCCAGCATTTT. It is translated as CASSIVGNGNQPQHF. The complete variable domain, with remaining parts taken from reference TRBV19 and TRBJ1-5, reads DGGITQSPKYLFRKEGQNVTLSCEQNLNHDAMYWYRQDPGQGLRLIYYSQIVNDFQKGDIAEGYSVSREKKESFPLTVTSAQKNPTAFYLCASSIVGNGNQPQHFGDGTRLSIL.

This clonotype was counted many times. The chain carries TRBV29-1 and TRBJ2-7; TRBD1 might be the D (5 bases). The CDR3 has 12 residues. Trimming removed 4 bases at V and 2 bases at J, with 9 bases between. From germline, CDR1 is SQVTM and CDR2 ANQGSEA. The CDR3: CSVGQTAYEQYF. Here the CDR3 DNA reads TGCAGCGTTGGACAGACTGCCTACGAGCAGTACTTC.